This T cell receptor (beta chain) was captured by sequencing in a study of early T cells in non-severe SARS-CoV-2 infection. About the research overall: Whole-blood bulk RNA, unsorted, was sequenced, and chains were unpaired.

General study results and limits: In VDJdb matching, anti-spike CD8 responses were favored while private and CD4 specificities went missing.

Many counts were recorded for this clonotype. Its antigen is undetermined. Individual cDNA molecules received unique molecular identifiers during library preparation. TCRdb used MiXCR to reprocess the 5' RACE reads, holding one entry per CDR3 protein. Seen here are about 27,000 distinct CDR3 sequences, about 5.1% observed once, and the top ten hold approximately 3.9%. Germline V lookup: CDR1 ENHRY, CDR2 SYGVKD. V trimming: 6 bases; J trimming: 5 bases; junction bases outside the gene matches: 4. The CDR3 consists of 14 residues. The rearrangement joins TRBV10-3 to TRBJ1-4, with 9 nucleotides matching TRBD1. This receptor was obtained from an adult who was a healthcare worker with PCR-confirmed SARS-CoV-2 infection or an uninfected control (not recorded which). Sequenced input: whole blood. The CDR3 DNA sequence: TGTGCCATCAGACCCGACAGGGGGAATGAAAAACTGTTTTTT. As protein: CAIRPDRGNEKLFF.